Below, 5 T cell receptor beta chains from the same sample are listed, as sequenced in a study of blood T cells in healthy people across ages. Primed by a sample-barcoded 5' primer and a J-beta primer mix, a second PCR proceeded for roughly 7 to 12 cycles. One entry per CDR3 protein, called by TCRdb with MiXCR from the 5' RACE reads. The sample records about 1.4 million distinct CDR3 sequences, 55% to 75% being singletons. The sample comprised blood. These TCRs come from a man aged 18 to 30 in good health.

The chain recombines TRBV7-9 with TRBJ2-7, with TRBD1 as a possible D gene (6 bases). V lost 4 bases to trimming and J lost 0 bases, with 13 bases between them. CDR1 is SEHNR, CDR2 FQNEAQ, per germline (reference sequence). The CDR3 runs to 15 residues. Here the CDR3 reads CASSSTGTHSYEQYF. CDR3 DNA sequence: TGTGCCAGCAGCTCAACAGGGACCCACTCCTACGAGCAGTACTTC.

This clonotype was observed a few times. The V and J genes are TRBV7-2 and TRBJ2-1; possibly TRBD1 or TRBD2 for D (5 bases each). The CDR3 extends over 15 amino acids. The germline gives CDR1 SGHTA, CDR2 FQGNSA. V lost 5 bases and J 2 bases, leaving 13 bases between the germline ends. The CDR3 DNA follows: TGTGCCAGCAGCGCCGGTGGGGGTACCTACAATGAGCAGTTCTTC. As protein: CASSAGGGTYNEQFF.

This clonotype showed up just a few times. V is TRBV10-3 and J is TRBJ1-2; D possibly corresponds to TRBD1 (6 bases). The CDR3 loop spans 13 amino acids. The germline V gene has CDR1 ENHRY and CDR2 SYGVKD. With 8 bases removed from V and 5 bases from J, the gap between germline ends came to 15 bases. In nucleotides, the CDR3 is TGTGCCATCCGAGCGGACAGCTCGTATGGCTACACCTTC. Encoded protein: CAIRADSSYGYTF.

This clonotype has a count of ten or more. This chain links TRBV20-1 with TRBJ1-1; 8 bases align to TRBD1. The CDR3 sequence is 16 residues long. Germline V gives CDR1 DFQATT, CDR2 SNEGSKA (reference sequence). J gave up 3 bases and V 1 base, and 10 bases lay outside the gene matches. CDR3 protein: CSARVSGQGFDTEAFF. The CDR3 bases are TGCAGTGCTAGAGTATCAGGACAGGGATTCGACACTGAAGCTTTCTTT.

The chain joins TRBV29-1 to TRBJ1-1; a possible D gene is TRBD1 (6 bases). Trimming took 2 bases from V and 11 from J, leaving 18 bases between them. From germline, CDR1 is SQVTM and CDR2 ANQGSEA. CDR3 length equals 13 residues. The CDR3 here is CSVERGTGGWAFF. As DNA, the CDR3 is TGCAGCGTTGAACGCGGGACGGGGGGCTGGGCTTTCTTT.